One sample yielded the 15 T cell receptor beta chains listed below, sequenced in a study of cytomegalovirus exposure and HLA in healthy donors. Use of 60 Vbeta and 13 Jbeta primers characterized the PCR. The data were produced by immunoSEQ multiplex PCR, yet TCRdb's version contains in-frame clones alone and is incomplete. The sample comprises 150,000 to 200,000 clones, over 65% of which are singletons, and approximately 1.5% rests with the top ten. The sequenced sample consisted of PBMCs. Receptors were obtained from a woman in her 30s in good health and CMV-seropositive.

This clone was seen more than once but under ten times. The gene calls are TRBV5-4 and TRBJ2-7, with D possibly TRBD1 on 6 matching bases. The germline V and J ends were trimmed by 3 bases and 2 bases, with 12 bases remaining between them. Germline lookup yields CDR1 SGHNT and CDR2 YYREEE (reference sequence). This CDR3 comprises 14 residues. The CDR3 coding sequence is TGTGCCAGCAGCTCGCGCAGGGGAACCTACGAGCAGTACTTC. It yields the protein CASSSRRGTYEQYF.

The V gene is TRBV6-5, the J gene TRBJ2-7, with D possibly matching TRBD1 (6 bases). The CDR3 runs 14 residues. The V end lost 6 bases, the J end lost 0 bases, and 12 bases lay between the germline ends. Germline CDR1 reads MNHEY; CDR2 reads SVGAGI. CDR3 sequence: CASSPGQSSYEQYF. CDR3 DNA: TGTGCCAGCAGCCCCGGACAGAGCTCCTACGAGCAGTACTTC.

The chain combines TRBV28 with TRBJ1-1; perhaps TRBD1 as D (6 bases). The germline V gene encodes CDR1 MDHEN and CDR2 SYDVKM. Between the trimmed V and J ends, which lost 4 bases and 7 bases, there was a span of 19 bases. The CDR3 totals 15 residues. The CDR3 sequence is CASSSTTGQRGEAFF. As DNA, the CDR3 is TGTGCCAGCAGTTCCACGACAGGTCAGCGGGGTGAAGCTTTCTTT.

The gene calls are TRBV5-1 and TRBJ1-1; D is uncertain. The CDR3 has 15 amino acids. Germline CDR1 is SGHRS and CDR2 is YFSETQ. V was pared by 0 bases and J by 6 bases, with 15 bases between. CDR3: CASSLVSGNMPEAFF. The CDR3, as DNA: TGCGCCAGCAGCTTGGTTTCGGGAAATATGCCTGAAGCTTTCTTT.

The chain combines TRBV9 with TRBJ2-7; TRBD1 aligns across 10 bases. Germline trimming cut 4 bases from V and 3 bases from J; bases unmatched to any gene: 10. The germline CDR1 and CDR2 sequences are SGDLS and YYNGEE. The length of the CDR3 is 16 residues. CDR3 sequence (DNA): TGTGCCAGCAGCCCCCGGTTTGGGACAGGGGACTACGAGCAGTACTTC. This gives the protein CASSPRFGTGDYEQYF.

V usage is TRBV20-1 and J usage is TRBJ1-1; no definite D call. V was trimmed by 7 bases and J by 0 bases, leaving 6 bases between them. Germline V gene sequence: CDR1 DFQATT, CDR2 SNEGSKA (reference sequence). The CDR3 consists of 11 residues. The CDR3 loop reads CSVSVNTEAFF. The CDR3 bases are TGCAGTGTCTCGGTGAACACTGAAGCTTTCTTT.

J is TRBJ2-7 and V is TRBV18, with 8 nucleotides matching TRBD2. J lost 2 bases, V lost 2 bases, and 5 bases had no gene match. The germline V gene has CDR1 KGHSH and CDR2 LQKENI. This CDR3 region has 15 residues. Here the CDR3 DNA reads TGTGCCAGCTCACCATCGGGGGGGGGACCCTACGAGCAGTACTTC. As protein: CASSPSGGGPYEQYF.

This clone has a single count. The rearrangement uses TRBV19 and TRBJ2-1; the match to TRBD1 covers 9 bases. The germline gives CDR1 LNHDA, CDR2 SQIVND (reference sequence). Germline trimming cut 5 bases from V and 3 bases from J; bases unmatched to any gene: 8. This CDR3 region has 16 residues. The CDR3 sequence is CASSATRDRVYNEQFF. The DNA of the CDR3 is TGTGCCAGTAGTGCAACCCGGGACAGGGTCTACAATGAGCAGTTCTTC. The full variable domain, in which reference TRBV19 and TRBJ2-1 provide the parts outside the CDR3, is DGGITQSPKYLFRKEGQNVTLSCEQNLNHDAMYWYRQDPGQGLRLIYYSQIVNDFQKGDIAEGYSVSREKKESFPLTVTSAQKNPTAFYLCASSATRDRVYNEQFFGPGTRLTVL.

This clone was observed a few times. This sequence joins TRBV5-1 and TRBJ1-3; D remains unclear. The germline gives CDR1 SGHRS, CDR2 YFSETQ. V was clipped by 0 bases and J by 0 bases, with 7 bases between them. The CDR3 length is 15 residues. For the CDR3, the DNA is TGCGCCAGCAGCTTGGACAGCAACTCTGGAAACACCATATATTTT. Its protein product is CASSLDSNSGNTIYF. The complete variable domain, with remaining parts taken from reference TRBV5-1 and TRBJ1-3, reads KAGVTQTPRYLIKTRGQQVTLSCSPISGHRSVSWYQQTPGQGLQFLFEYFSETQRNKGNFPGRFSGRQFSNSRSEMNVSTLELGDSALYLCASSLDSNSGNTIYFGEGSWLTVV.

In regard to this clone: At the DNA level, this CDR3 is encoded by other sequences in the same sample as well. The V gene is TRBV5-6, the J gene TRBJ2-5; TRBD2 is a possible D gene (6 bases). V lost 0 bases and J 2 bases, leaving 8 bases between the germline ends. The CDR3 is made up of 14 amino acids. Per the germline V gene, CDR1 is SGHDT and CDR2 is YYEEEE. CDR3 DNA: TGTGCCAGCAGCTTGGCTGGGGGGCAAGAGACCCAGTACTTC. Amino acids: CASSLAGGQETQYF.

This chain links TRBV4-3 with TRBJ2-3; 9 bases match TRBD2. The V and J ends lost 0 bases and 3 bases, in that order; junction bases with no gene match: 7. Germline lookup yields CDR1 LGHNA and CDR2 YSLEER. The CDR3 runs 17 residues. The CDR3 spells CASSQEEAGGGTDTQYF. The CDR3 DNA follows: TGCGCCAGCAGCCAAGAGGAAGCGGGAGGAGGGACAGATACGCAGTATTTT.

The V call is TRBV2, the J call TRBJ2-6; 8 bases are a match to TRBD2. The CDR3 spans 15 residues. Germline CDR1 reads SNHLY; CDR2 reads FYNNEI. The V gene end was trimmed by 5 bases and the J gene end by 2 bases; junction bases not matched to a gene: 2. The CDR3 nucleotides read TGTGCCAGCAGTCTCGGGGGGGCTGGGGCCAACGTCCTGACTTTC. Its translation: CASSLGGAGANVLTF.

The gene calls are TRBV2 and TRBJ1-5; tentative D call: TRBD1 (6 bases). V was clipped by 6 bases and J by 6 bases, with 15 bases between them. Germline values: CDR1 SNHLY, CDR2 FYNNEI. This CDR3 region has 14 residues. CDR3 protein: CASRRAGEGQPQHF. The CDR3 bases are TGTGCCAGCAGGCGGGCAGGGGAGGGTCAGCCCCAGCATTTT.

This chain links TRBV4-2 with TRBJ2-3; 8 nucleotides match TRBD1. J lost 2 bases, V lost 4 bases, and 8 bases had no gene match. Germline V CDR1 and CDR2: LGHNA, YNFKEQ. CDR3 length: 16 amino acids. Written as DNA, the CDR3 is TGTGCCAGCAGCCCCGGACAGGGAATACACACAGATACGCAGTATTTT. Translation gives CASSPGQGIHTDTQYF.

The chain recombines TRBV4-2 with TRBJ2-7, with TRBD2 matching 10 bases. CDR1 and CDR2 from the germline V gene are LGHNA and YNFKEQ. This CDR3 region has 15 residues. J was trimmed by 7 bases and V by 1 base; bases with no gene match: 7. CDR3 nucleotide sequence: TGTGCCAGCAGCCAAGGTCTAGCGGGAGAAGTAGAGCAGTACTTC. Amino acids: CASSQGLAGEVEQYF.